Below, 10 T cell receptor beta chains from the same sample are listed, as sequenced in a study of T cell responses to AZD1222 COVID-19 vaccine (dated by TCRdb to the early 2020s). The library was built by means of the immunoSEQ multiplex PCR assay. Here the immuneACCESS table is served through TCRdb, limited to in-frame sequences with V and J called. Missing clones are a known gap in these copies; in checked studies unresolved V genes cover under half, and the rest lacks a known reason. This sample comprises 100,000 to 140,000 clones, around nine tenths of them detected only once. Roughly 21% of the sample is held by the ten biggest clonotypes. Sample time point, as interpreted from the label and publication: baseline before first vaccination. Material: peripheral blood, obtained on day 0 of AZD1222 vaccination. These receptor sequences come from an adult in good health.

The sample holds one count of this clone. The chain links TRBV30 to TRBJ1-1, with a tentative D call TRBD1 (6 bases). CDR3 length equals 15 residues. Trimming removed 3 bases at V and 0 bases at J, with 14 bases between. Germline V gene lookup returns CDR1 GTSNPN and CDR2 SVGIG (reference sequence). The CDR3 DNA sequence: TGTGCCTGGAGCGTTCGGGGGCTACTGAACACTGAAGCTTTCTTT. It yields the protein CAWSVRGLLNTEAFF. Looking up the rest from reference TRBV30 and TRBJ1-1 gives the full variable domain: SQTIHQWPATLVQPVGSPLSLECTVEGTSNPNLYWYRQAAGRGLQLLFYSVGIGQISSEVPQNLSASRPQDRQFILSSKKLLLSDSGFYLCAWSVRGLLNTEAFFGQGTRLTVV.

The chain carries TRBV6-5 and TRBJ1-3; a possible D gene is TRBD1 (6 bases). The V and J ends lost 6 bases and 0 bases respectively, with 9 bases between them. The CDR3 runs to 14 residues. The germline V gene encodes CDR1 MNHEY and CDR2 SVGAGI. CDR3 amino acids: CASRRQVSGNTIYF. The CDR3 DNA is TGTGCCAGCAGGAGACAGGTCTCTGGAAACACCATATATTTT.

The chain employs TRBV19 and TRBJ2-3, with 13 positions matching TRBD2. The CDR3 length is 16 residues. V lost 3 bases to trimming and J lost 1 base; unmatched junction nucleotides: 1. Germline CDR1 is LNHDA and CDR2 is SQIVND (reference sequence). This chain's CDR3 is CASSITSGGGTDTQYF. The CDR3 DNA is TGTGCCAGTAGTATCACTAGCGGGGGGGGCACAGATACGCAGTATTTT.

V gene TRBV15 combines with J gene TRBJ2-7, with TRBD1 identical over 11 bases. Germline CDR1 is LNHNV and CDR2 is YYDKDF (reference sequence). The CDR3 consists of 15 residues. Unmatched junction bases numbered 5, after V lost 1 base and J lost 6 bases. CDR3 coding DNA: TGTGCCACCAGCAGAGCCGGGACAGGGGGTGCCGAGCAGTACTTC. Its translation: CATSRAGTGGAEQYF.

V and J are TRBV19 and TRBJ1-4, with 8 bases matching TRBD1. The CDR3 is 15 amino acids. J gave up 5 bases and V 3 bases, and 5 bases lay outside the gene matches. Germline V gene sequence: CDR1 LNHDA, CDR2 SQIVND (reference sequence). CDR3 region: CASSMPGTGNEKLFF. The CDR3 DNA reads as TGTGCCAGTAGTATGCCCGGGACAGGCAATGAAAAACTGTTTTTT.

V and J are TRBV2 and TRBJ1-2; 8 bases map to TRBD1. Trimming at V came to 5 bases and at J to 4 bases, leaving 6 bases not matched to a gene. This CDR3 has 14 residues. The germline CDR1 and CDR2 sequences are SNHLY and FYNNEI. CDR3 in DNA: TGTGCCAGCAGTCCACAAACAGGGGGCTATGGCTACACCTTC. Protein sequence: CASSPQTGGYGYTF.

This clone was seen only a few times. J is TRBJ1-5 and V is TRBV19, with 9 bases lining up with TRBD1. Losses at the gene ends were 7 bases for V and 7 bases for J; bases not matched to a gene: 8. CDR3 size: 14 residues. Germline lookup yields CDR1 LNHDA and CDR2 SQIVND (reference sequence). As DNA, the CDR3 is TGTGCCAGTACAAAACAGGGGGCGGGCCAGCCCCAGCATTTT. It is translated as CASTKQGAGQPQHF.

V gene TRBV6-1 combines with J gene TRBJ2-7; no clear D. Trimming pared 1 base from V and 6 bases from J, leaving 10 bases between. This CDR3 spans 13 amino acids. Germline lookup yields CDR1 MNHNS and CDR2 SASEGT. The CDR3 here is CASSEVGLAEQYF. CDR3 nucleotides: TGTGCCAGCAGTGAAGTGGGCCTTGCCGAGCAGTACTTC.

V usage is TRBV5-1 and J usage is TRBJ2-2; 7 bases match TRBD1. This CDR3 has 14 residues. Trimming at V came to 5 bases and at J to 6 bases, leaving 7 bases not matched to a gene. Germline lookup yields CDR1 SGHRS and CDR2 YFSETQ. The CDR3 DNA reads as TGCGCCAGCAGTCGGGACAGAGCACCCGGGGAGCTGTTTTTT. Protein sequence: CASSRDRAPGELFF.

The chain joins TRBV5-1 to TRBJ2-2; unclear D gene. The length of the CDR3 is 15 residues. Germline V lookup: CDR1 SGHRS, CDR2 YFSETQ. With 4 bases removed from V and 0 bases from J, the gap between germline ends came to 10 bases. The CDR3 coding sequence is TGCGCCAGCAGCCCGACGGCAGCGAACACCGGGGAGCTGTTTTTT. Amino acid sequence: CASSPTAANTGELFF.